This T cell receptor beta chain is from a study of STAT5B mutations in CD4+ large granular lymphocyte leukemia. Study overall: The CDR3 'QG' motif was associated with a particular HLA allele among healthy donors.

This clone was seen only a few times. The antigen is unknown. This was a survey-level run. Some clones are missing from TCRdb's copy, which holds only in-frame ones; the method was immunoSEQ multiplex PCR. This sample yields tens of thousands of clones, of which approximately 75% are seen a single time; 3.5% to 5% belongs to the top ten. Study-level findings and limits: The CD4+ versus CD8+ T-LGLL clonality difference may reflect limited sample size.

This clonotype was sampled from a human donor in good health. Material: CD4+ T cells from blood buffy coats.

As DNA, the CDR3 is TGTGCCAGCAGTAGGGTTAGCAATCAGCCCCAGCATTTT. This sequence encodes CASSRVSNQPQHF. V gene TRBV6-6 combines with J gene TRBJ1-5; D is uncertain. This CDR3 contains 13 residues. The germline V gene encodes CDR1 MNHNY and CDR2 SVGAGI (reference sequence). The V end was cut by 5 bases, the J end by 0 bases, with 5 bases between.